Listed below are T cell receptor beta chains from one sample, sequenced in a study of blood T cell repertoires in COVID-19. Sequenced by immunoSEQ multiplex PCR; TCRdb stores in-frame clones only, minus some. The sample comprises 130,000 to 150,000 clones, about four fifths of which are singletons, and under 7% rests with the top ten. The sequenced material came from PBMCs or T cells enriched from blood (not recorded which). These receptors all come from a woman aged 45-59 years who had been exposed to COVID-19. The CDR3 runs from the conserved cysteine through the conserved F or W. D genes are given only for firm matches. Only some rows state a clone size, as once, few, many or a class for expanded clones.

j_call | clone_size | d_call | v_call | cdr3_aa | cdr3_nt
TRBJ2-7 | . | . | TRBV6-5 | CASRRGLAYEQYF | TGTGCCAGCCGGAGGGGGCTAGCCTACGAGCAGTACTTC
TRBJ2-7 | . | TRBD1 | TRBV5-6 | CASSLRIVYRGTYEQYF | TGTGCCAGCAGCTTGCGAATTGTTTACAGGGGCACCTACGAGCAGTACTTC
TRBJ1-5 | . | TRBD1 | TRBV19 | CASSRVTGAFNQPQHF | TGTGCCAGTTCACGAGTGACAGGGGCGTTCAATCAGCCCCAGCATTTT
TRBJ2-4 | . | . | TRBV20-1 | CSASLQGNIQYF | TGCAGTGCTAGTTTACAGGGAAACATTCAGTACTTC
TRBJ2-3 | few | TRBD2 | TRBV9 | CASSDSPGGTDTQYF | TGTGCCAGCAGCGACTCCCCGGGGGGGACAGATACGCAGTATTTT
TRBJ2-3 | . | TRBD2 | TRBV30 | CAWTVAGGPTDTQYF | TGTGCCTGGACCGTAGCGGGAGGGCCCACAGATACGCAGTATTTT
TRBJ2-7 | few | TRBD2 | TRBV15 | CATSSPLSGDYEQYF | TGTGCCACCAGCAGCCCCCTTAGCGGGGACTACGAGCAGTACTTC
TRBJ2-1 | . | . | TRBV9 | CASSGRMGNEQFF | TGTGCCAGCAGCGGGAGGATGGGTAATGAGCAGTTCTTC
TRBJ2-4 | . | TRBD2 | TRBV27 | CASSPGGPRIQYF | TGTGCCAGCAGTCCGGGAGGGCCAAGAATTCAGTACTTC
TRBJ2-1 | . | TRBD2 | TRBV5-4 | CASSWGLAADNEQFF | TGTGCCAGCAGCTGGGGACTAGCAGCTGACAATGAGCAGTTCTTC
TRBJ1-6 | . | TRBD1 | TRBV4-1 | CASSQERTGENSPLHF | TGCGCCAGCAGCCAAGAGAGAACAGGGGAGAATTCACCCCTCCACTTT
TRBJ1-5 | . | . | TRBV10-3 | CAISEWGGGRGGPQHF | TGTGCCATCAGTGAGTGGGGAGGGGGACGGGGCGGCCCCCAGCATTTT
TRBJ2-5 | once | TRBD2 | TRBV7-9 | CASSPYSGGGPETQYF | TGTGCCAGCAGCCCATATAGCGGGGGGGGTCCGGAGACCCAGTACTTC
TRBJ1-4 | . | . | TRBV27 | CASSYSTATNEKLFF | TGTGCCAGCAGTTATAGCACGGCCACTAATGAAAAACTGTTTTTT
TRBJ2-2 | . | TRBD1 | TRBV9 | CASSPVGQGAGELFF | TGTGCCAGCAGCCCTGTCGGACAGGGGGCCGGGGAGCTGTTTTTT
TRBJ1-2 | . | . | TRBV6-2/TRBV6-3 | CASSSAPLSPGGYTF | TGTGCCAGCAGTTCCGCCCCTCTTAGTCCAGGAGGCTACACCTTC
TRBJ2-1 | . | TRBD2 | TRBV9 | CASSPRTSGGARNEQFF | TGTGCCAGCAGCCCGCGGACTAGCGGGGGGGCCCGGAATGAGCAGTTCTTC
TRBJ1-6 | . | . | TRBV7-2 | CASSLAYRGANSPLHF | TGTGCCAGCAGCTTAGCGTATCGGGGGGCTAATTCACCCCTCCACTTT
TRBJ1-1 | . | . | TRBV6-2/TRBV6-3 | CASSPSGIQAFF | TGTGCCAGCAGTCCCTCCGGGATCCAAGCTTTCTTT
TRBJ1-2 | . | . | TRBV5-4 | CASSAGTQGGGYTF | TGTGCCAGCAGCGCAGGGACTCAGGGAGGCGGCTACACCTTC
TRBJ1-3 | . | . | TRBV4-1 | CASSPDSLLSGNTIYF | TGCGCCAGCAGCCCCGACAGTCTACTCTCTGGAAACACCATATATTTT
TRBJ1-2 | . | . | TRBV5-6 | CASSAPTGYSGYTF | TGTGCCAGCAGCGCCCCAACAGGGTACAGCGGCTACACCTTC
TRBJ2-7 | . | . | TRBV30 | CAWRGLGYEQYF | TGTGCCTGGAGGGGACTCGGTTACGAGCAGTACTTC
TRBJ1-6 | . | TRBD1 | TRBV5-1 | CASSLAGGQGGSPLHF | TGCGCCAGCAGCTTGGCCGGGGGACAGGGCGGGTCACCCCTCCACTTT